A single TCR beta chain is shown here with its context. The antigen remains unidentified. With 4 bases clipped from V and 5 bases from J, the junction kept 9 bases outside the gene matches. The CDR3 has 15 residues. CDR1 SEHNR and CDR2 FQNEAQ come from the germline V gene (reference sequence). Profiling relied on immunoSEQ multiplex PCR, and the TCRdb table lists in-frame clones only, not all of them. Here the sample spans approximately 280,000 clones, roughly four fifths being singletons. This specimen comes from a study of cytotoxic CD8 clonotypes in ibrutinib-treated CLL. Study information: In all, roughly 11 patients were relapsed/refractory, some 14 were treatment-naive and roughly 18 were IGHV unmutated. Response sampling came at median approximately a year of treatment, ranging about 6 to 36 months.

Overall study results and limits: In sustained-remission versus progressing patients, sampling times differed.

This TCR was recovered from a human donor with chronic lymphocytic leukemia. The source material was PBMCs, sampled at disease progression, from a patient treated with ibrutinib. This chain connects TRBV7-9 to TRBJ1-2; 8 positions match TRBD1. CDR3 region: CASSSTDRGYYGYTF. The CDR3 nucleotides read TGTGCCAGCAGCTCAACCGACAGGGGATATTATGGCTACACCTTC.